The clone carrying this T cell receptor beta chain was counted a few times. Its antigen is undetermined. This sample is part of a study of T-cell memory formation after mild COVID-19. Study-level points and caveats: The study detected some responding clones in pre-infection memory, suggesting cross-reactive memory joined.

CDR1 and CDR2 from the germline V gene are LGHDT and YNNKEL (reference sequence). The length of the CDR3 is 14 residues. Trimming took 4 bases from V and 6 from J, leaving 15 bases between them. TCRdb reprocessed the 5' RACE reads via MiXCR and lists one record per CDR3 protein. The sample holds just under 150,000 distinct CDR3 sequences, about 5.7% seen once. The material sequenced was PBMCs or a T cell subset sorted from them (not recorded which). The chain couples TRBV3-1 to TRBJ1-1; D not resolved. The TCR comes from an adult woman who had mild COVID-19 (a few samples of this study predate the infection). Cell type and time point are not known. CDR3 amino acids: CASSPPVDGAEAFF. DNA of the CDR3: TGTGCCAGCAGCCCCCCGGTGGACGGAGCTGAAGCTTTCTTT.